The present T cell receptor (beta chain) was sequenced within a study of human T cells and chemical hapten exposure. About the research overall: Patients, a majority of them female, were diagnosed with alopecia areata, totalis or universalis. Study findings and constraints: Expanded TCR sets contained significantly more large CDR3 similarity clusters than controls. The number of TCRs above 1 in 1000 frequency did not change after DPC sensitization.

About this clonotype: The antigen is unknown.

The CDR3 has 14 residues. With 1 base removed from V and 5 bases from J, the gap between germline ends came to 11 bases. Germline assignment: CDR1 SGHDT and CDR2 YYEEEE. TCRdb re-derived calls from the RACE reads in MiXCR, one entry per CDR3 protein. This table holds about 84,000 distinct CDR3 sequences, over 9.5% found once. Time point reported: patch test 2, 6 weeks after DPC sensitization. Sample treatment: therapeutic diphenylcyclopropenone sensitization with weekly scalp DPC. Ahead of each patch test application, blood was drawn. The sample was whole blood, taken in connection with sensitization to the hapten diphenylcyclopropenone (DPC). The sequence derives from a woman between 50 and 59 years old with alopecia areata. Some clones in this sample may be carry-over from other donors' samples. The chain joins TRBV5-6 to TRBJ2-3, with D possibly TRBD2 on 5 matching bases. The CDR3 DNA reads TGTGCCAGCAGCTTGTGGCTAGCTGTAGATACGCAGTATTTT. As protein: CASSLWLAVDTQYF.